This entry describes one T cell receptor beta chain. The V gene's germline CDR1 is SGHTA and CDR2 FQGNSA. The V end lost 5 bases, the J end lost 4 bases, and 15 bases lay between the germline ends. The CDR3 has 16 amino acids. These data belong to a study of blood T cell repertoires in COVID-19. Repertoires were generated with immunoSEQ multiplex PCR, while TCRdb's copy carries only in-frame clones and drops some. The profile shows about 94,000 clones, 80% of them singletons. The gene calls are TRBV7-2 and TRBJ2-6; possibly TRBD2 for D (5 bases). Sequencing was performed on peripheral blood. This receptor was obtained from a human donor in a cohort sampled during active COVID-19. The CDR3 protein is CASSASGVAGANVLTF. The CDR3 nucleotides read TGTGCCAGCAGCGCGAGCGGAGTGGCGGGGGCCAACGTCCTGACTTTC.